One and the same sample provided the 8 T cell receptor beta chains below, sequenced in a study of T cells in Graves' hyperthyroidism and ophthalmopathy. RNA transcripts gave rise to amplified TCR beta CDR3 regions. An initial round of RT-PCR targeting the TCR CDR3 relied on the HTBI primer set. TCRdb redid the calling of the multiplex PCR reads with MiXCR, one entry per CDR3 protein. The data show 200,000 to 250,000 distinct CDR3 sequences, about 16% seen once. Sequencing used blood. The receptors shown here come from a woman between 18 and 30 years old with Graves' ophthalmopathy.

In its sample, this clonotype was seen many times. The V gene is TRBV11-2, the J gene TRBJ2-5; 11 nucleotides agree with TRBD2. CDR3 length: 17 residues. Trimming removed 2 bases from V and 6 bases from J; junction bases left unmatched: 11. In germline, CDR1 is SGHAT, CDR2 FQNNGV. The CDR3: CASSLPLAGGTRKTQYF. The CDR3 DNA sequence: TGTGCCAGCAGCTTACCGCTAGCGGGAGGTACCAGAAAGACCCAGTACTTC.

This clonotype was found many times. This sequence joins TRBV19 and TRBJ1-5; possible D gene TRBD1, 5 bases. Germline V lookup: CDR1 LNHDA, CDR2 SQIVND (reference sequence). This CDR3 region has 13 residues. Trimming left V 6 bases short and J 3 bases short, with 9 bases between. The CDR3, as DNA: TGTGCCAGTAGGCCCAGGGACAATCAGCCCCAGCATTTT. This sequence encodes CASRPRDNQPQHF.

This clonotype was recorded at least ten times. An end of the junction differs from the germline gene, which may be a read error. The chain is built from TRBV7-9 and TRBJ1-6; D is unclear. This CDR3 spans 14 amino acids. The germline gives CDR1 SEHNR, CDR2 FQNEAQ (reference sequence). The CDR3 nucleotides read TGTGCTAGCAGCCAGGAGGGCTATAATTCACCCCTCCACTTT. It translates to CASSQEGYNSPLHF.

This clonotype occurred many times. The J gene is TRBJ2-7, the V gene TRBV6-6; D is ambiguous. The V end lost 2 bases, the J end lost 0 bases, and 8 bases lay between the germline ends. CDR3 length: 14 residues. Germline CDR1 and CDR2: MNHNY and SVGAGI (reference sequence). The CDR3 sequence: CASSYGRSSYEQYF. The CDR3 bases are TGTGCCAGCAGTTACGGCAGGAGCTCCTACGAGCAGTACTTC.

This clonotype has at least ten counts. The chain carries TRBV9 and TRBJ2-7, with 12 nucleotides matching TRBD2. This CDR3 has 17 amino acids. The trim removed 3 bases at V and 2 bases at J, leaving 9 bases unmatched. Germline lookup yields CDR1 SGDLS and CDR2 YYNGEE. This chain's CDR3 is CASSAPTSGGEAYEQYF. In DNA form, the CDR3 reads TGTGCCAGCAGCGCACCGACTAGCGGGGGAGAAGCCTACGAGCAGTACTTC.

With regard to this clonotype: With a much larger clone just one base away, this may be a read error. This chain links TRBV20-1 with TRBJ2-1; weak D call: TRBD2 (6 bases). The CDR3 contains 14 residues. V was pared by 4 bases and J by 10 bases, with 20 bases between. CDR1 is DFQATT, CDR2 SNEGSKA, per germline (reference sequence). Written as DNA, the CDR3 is TGCAGTGCTATTATGACGGGAGATGGGTACGAGCAGTTCTTC. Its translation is CSAIMTGDGYEQFF.

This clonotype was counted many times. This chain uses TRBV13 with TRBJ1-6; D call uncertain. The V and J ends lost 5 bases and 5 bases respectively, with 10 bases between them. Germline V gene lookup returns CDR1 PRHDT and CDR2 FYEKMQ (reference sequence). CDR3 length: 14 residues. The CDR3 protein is CASSPPPNNSPLHF. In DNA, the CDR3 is TGTGCCAGCAGCCCCCCTCCTAATAATTCACCCCTCCACTTT.

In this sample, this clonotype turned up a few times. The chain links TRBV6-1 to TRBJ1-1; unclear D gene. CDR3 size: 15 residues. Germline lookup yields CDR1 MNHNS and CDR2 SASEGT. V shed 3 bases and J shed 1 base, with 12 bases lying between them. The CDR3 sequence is CASSETREPNTEAFF. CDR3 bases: TGTGCCAGCAGTGAGACCCGTGAGCCGAACACTGAAGCTTTCTTT.